A single T cell receptor (beta chain) is shown here with its context. The target antigen is unknown. The identical CDR3 is also encoded by other nucleotide sequences in the sample. The germline V gene encodes CDR1 MNHEY and CDR2 SMNVEV (reference sequence). The length of the CDR3 is 15 residues. After removal of 5 bases from V and 1 base from J, the junction contained 5 bases not matched to a gene. The data originate from a study of PD-L1 blockade in urothelial cancer. As for the study in general: Bladder-origin urothelial cancer in males described about 90% of the 29 patients. Median T cell yield per blood sample was 120,000 to 150,000 cells. Regarding the study as a whole: Pretreatment TCR clonality in blood, when below the median, was predictive of better survival.

The table came from immunoSEQ multiplex PCR; TCRdb's copy has only in-frame clones and leaves some out. The sample records under 70,000 clones, approximately 80% being singletons. Time point indicated: pretreatment peripheral blood. It was locally advanced or metastatic urothelial carcinoma that patients had. This sequence was found in a man between 65 and 85 years old with urothelial cancer. The specimen comprised PBMCs, sampled around atezolizumab (anti-PD-L1) treatment. The chain recombines TRBV27 with TRBJ1-1; 9 bases match TRBD1. For the CDR3, the DNA is TGTGCCAGCAGTCCGTGGACAGGGGAGAACACTGAAGCTTTCTTT. It is translated as CASSPWTGENTEAFF.